These 9 T cell receptor beta chains originate from one sample sequenced in a study of blood T cell repertoires in COVID-19. Data came from immunoSEQ multiplex PCR; TCRdb stores just in-frame clones and leaves some out. Of 95,000 to 150,000 clones in the sample, more than 70% were seen once. The sample consisted of peripheral blood. The receptors were gathered from an elderly woman with COVID-19, enrolled during active disease.

The V and J genes are TRBV27 and TRBJ1-5; TRBD1 might be the D (5 bases). Trimming left V 3 bases short and J 3 bases short, with 9 bases between. Germline assignment: CDR1 MNHEY and CDR2 SMNVEV (reference sequence). CDR3 length: 14 amino acids. The chain's CDR3 is CASSLWGDNQPQHF. The CDR3 DNA reads TGTGCCAGCAGTTTGTGGGGGGACAATCAGCCCCAGCATTTT.

This chain joins TRBV14 and TRBJ2-7; unclear D gene. CDR3 size: 11 residues. Per the germline V gene, CDR1 is SGHDN and CDR2 is FVKESK. Trimming took off 5 bases at V and 2 bases at J, with 4 bases between the two ends. CDR3 coding DNA: TGTGCCAGCAGCTCTGCCTACGAGCAGTACTTC. As protein: CASSSAYEQYF.

For this clone: Within the sample, other DNA sequences also encode this same CDR3. This rearrangement joins TRBV28 to TRBJ2-1; a possible D gene is TRBD1 (6 bases). The CDR3 is 14 residues long. Germline V lookup: CDR1 MDHEN, CDR2 SYDVKM. V lost 2 bases, J lost 4 bases, and 9 bases lay in between. Here the CDR3 DNA reads TGTGCCAGCAGTTTAGGTGACAGGTACAATGAGCAGTTCTTC. Translating gives CASSLGDRYNEQFF.

The CDR3 protein is CASSSIGLDTGELFF. CDR3 coding DNA: TGTGCCAGCAGCTCCATCGGACTAGACACCGGGGAGCTGTTTTTT. The J gene is TRBJ2-2, the V gene TRBV9, with 7 bases lining up with TRBD2. This CDR3 is built from 15 residues. V lost 4 bases to trimming and J lost 3 bases; unmatched junction nucleotides: 6. Germline lookup yields CDR1 SGDLS and CDR2 YYNGEE.

V is TRBV28 and J is TRBJ1-1; D gene unclear. The V and J ends lost 1 base and 3 bases respectively, with 18 bases between them. There are 17 residues in the CDR3. Per germline, CDR1 MDHEN and CDR2 SYDVKM. The CDR3 bases are TGTGCCAGCAGTTTATTTCGTGCGGTGGGAGGGCACACTGAAGCTTTCTTT. It yields the protein CASSLFRAVGGHTEAFF. Complete variable domain (other parts from reference TRBV28 and TRBJ1-1): DVKVTQSSRYLVKRTGEKVFLECVQDMDHENMFWYRQDPGLGLRLIYFSYDVKMKEKGDIPEGYSVSREKKERFSLILESASTNQTSMYLCASSLFRAVGGHTEAFFGQGTRLTVV.

Turning to this clone: The junction does not match germline at one end; this may be a read error. CDR3 protein: CASSLRTVSPPEAF. CDR3 bases: TGCGCCAGCAGCTTGCGGACAGTCAGTCCCCCGGAGGCCTTC. This chain uses TRBV5-1 with TRBJ1-2; a weak D match, TRBD1 (6 bases). CDR1 and CDR2 from the germline V gene are SGHRS and YFSETQ. The CDR3 sequence is 14 residues long.

The rearrangement joins TRBV28 to TRBJ2-1; 7 nucleotides match TRBD2. V lost 2 bases and J lost 8; bases outside the gene matches: 12. Per germline, CDR1 MDHEN and CDR2 SYDVKM. The CDR3 runs to 16 residues. The CDR3 reads CASSLKREGVWDEQFF. CDR3 bases: TGTGCCAGCAGTTTAAAGCGGGAAGGGGTATGGGATGAGCAGTTCTTC.

The rearrangement joins TRBV5-1 to TRBJ2-7, with 9 bases lining up with TRBD2. Germline V gene lookup returns CDR1 SGHRS and CDR2 YFSETQ. The length of the CDR3 is 18 residues. V lost 0 bases to trimming and J lost 0 bases; unmatched junction nucleotides: 10. The CDR3 spells CASSLAPRASGNSYEQYF. CDR3 in DNA: TGCGCCAGCAGCTTGGCCCCGAGAGCTAGCGGGAACTCCTACGAGCAGTACTTC.

This clone appeared once. The chain couples TRBV7-9 to TRBJ2-7; weak D call: TRBD2 (6 bases). There are 13 residues in the CDR3. Looked up from germline, CDR1 is SEHNR and CDR2 is FQNEAQ (reference sequence). V lost 3 bases, J lost 3 bases, and 9 bases lay in between. The DNA of the CDR3 is TGTGCCAGCAGCTTTGCGGGAAGCTACGAGCAGTACTTC. Amino acid sequence: CASSFAGSYEQYF.